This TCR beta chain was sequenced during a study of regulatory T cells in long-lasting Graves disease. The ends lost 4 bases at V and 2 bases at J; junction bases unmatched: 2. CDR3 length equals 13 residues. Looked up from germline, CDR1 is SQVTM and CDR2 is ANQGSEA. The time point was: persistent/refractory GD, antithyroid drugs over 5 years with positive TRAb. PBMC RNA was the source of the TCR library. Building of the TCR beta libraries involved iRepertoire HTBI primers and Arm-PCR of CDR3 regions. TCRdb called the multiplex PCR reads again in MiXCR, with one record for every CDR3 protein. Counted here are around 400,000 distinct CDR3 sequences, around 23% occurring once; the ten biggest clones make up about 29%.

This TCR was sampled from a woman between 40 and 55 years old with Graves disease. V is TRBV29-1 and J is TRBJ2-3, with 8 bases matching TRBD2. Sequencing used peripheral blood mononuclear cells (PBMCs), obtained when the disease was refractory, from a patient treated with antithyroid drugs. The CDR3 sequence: CSVGGLATDTQYF. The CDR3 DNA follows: TGCAGCGTTGGAGGACTAGCCACAGATACGCAGTATTTT.